Sequencing of this TCR beta chain was carried out in a study of shared clonotypes between healthy human individuals (dated by TCRdb to 2020 to 2021). For the study in its entirety: The cohort included three men and a couple of women between 18 and 49 years of age. Per donor, three plates each were used for CD4 naive and CD4 memory, two for CD8 naive, and one for CD8 memory. Blood TCR repertoires of 5 or 6 healthy adults were deeply sequenced to estimate repertoire size and the extent of clonotype sharing between individuals. Libraries were prepared and TCR repertoires were sequenced by different laboratories using diverse techniques, in order to increase sequencing depth and limit assay-specific biases. Between about 0.8 and 9 billion PBMCs per donor were obtained by leukapheresis. Findings and caveats that apply to the study as a whole: When several donors were compared, the shared fraction of clonotypes was around 5% for naive CD4, roughly 3.3% for naive CD8, roughly 2.3% for memory CD4, and less than 0.5% for memory CD8. Sampling was restricted to blood, and TCR repertoires in tissues likely differ from the TCR repertoires found in blood. Higher generation probabilities were observed for clonotypes shared by all four sorted-subset donors than for non-shared clonotypes. The genetic and exposure-history diversity represented was limited by the small number of donors. Pairwise subsampling led to the expectation that sequencing depth would affect the degree of clonotype sharing among donors. Estimated clonotype richness was generally larger for naive than for memory subsets. Even with the large sequencing depth, rarefaction of the sorted-subset datasets indicated that sequencing was incomplete.

Donors were healthy HIV-negative adults with no recently reported acute infections or vaccinations. All donors were Caucasian adults living in Nashville, Tennessee, USA. CD8 memory samples combined magnetically selected CD45RO+ cells with CCR7-negative CD45RA+ effector memory (TemRA) cells. Blood was collected by leukapheresis, and PBMCs were isolated by Ficoll-Histopaque density gradient centrifugation and then cryopreserved in liquid nitrogen vapor phase. Analytical flow cytometry was used to check the purity and quantity of each magnetically sorted T cell population. From each sorted fraction, genomic DNA was isolated and quantified by UV absorbance on a Nanodrop 2000c. Points on this clone: No cognate antigen has been identified for it. Per-nucleotide qualities are absent, and no much larger clonotype sits a single base away.

Using the deep immunoSEQ assay, TCR CDR3 regions were amplified from genomic DNA by multiplex PCR. Extracted genomic DNA from each cell subset was spread evenly across all wells of several immunoSEQ 96-well plates, with each plate serving as a replicate. Each replicate PCR for sorted subsets received around 200 ng genomic DNA, equal to about 29,000 T cell genomes. The purified libraries were quantified using a Qubit 3.0 fluorometer, sized with a Bioanalyzer 2100, and then quantified again using the KAPA Library Quantification kit. Every immunoSEQ 96-well plate was sequenced on a dedicated single-read 150-cycle Illumina NextSeq 550 flow cell. As for the authors' bioinformatics: Because the immunoSEQ output held only junctional sequences and lacked quality scores, the filtering could not match the filtering applied to full-length reads. To assign V/J genes and CDR3, sequences were annotated using PyIR, a Python wrapper for IgBLAST v1.9, with IMGT germline references. Reads were filtered out if the reads had weak V/J assignments (E-value above 1e-6), no CDR3, stop codons, out-of-frame junctions, or ambiguous translated residues. V3J clonotypes were defined by identical inferred V gene, J gene, and CDR3 amino acid sequence. The percentage overlap between two repertoires was calculated by dividing the number of shared unique clonotypes by the size of the smaller repertoire. Richness of each repertoire was evaluated using RTK rarefaction, the Chao1 estimator, and Recon v2.1 estimates of unobserved clonotypes. OLGA was used to compute generation probabilities for all TCRbeta clonotypes that the gDNA method yielded from a handful of donors. TCRdb retrieved this table from immuneACCESS and kept in-frame rearrangements only. Not all clones are present; in checked studies, unresolved V genes account for under half, and no reason is known for the remainder. V, J and clone size were drawn from that table, and D and trimming were deduced from the DNA. Within this sample are around 300,000 clones, with around 90% of them counted one time only. The ten largest clones add up to around 16% of the sample.

The CDR3 contains 14 residues, cysteine and phenylalanine counted. Of the read, only the CDR3 DNA is kept; its 42 bases are in frame from base 1. From the germline V gene, CDR1 is SQVTM and CDR2 is ANQGSEA. At the junction V is shortened by 3 bases and J by 5 bases; bases outside the gene matches: 7. Sample: memory CD8+ T cells sorted from blood. What the cell subset or site label conveys for this sample: CD45RO+ cells pooled with CCR7-negative TemRA cells. The sequence was obtained from a young man in good health. The chain joins TRBV29-1 to TRBJ2-5; 9 of the junction bases match TRBD2. The CDR3 here reads CSVDWREGRETQYF. The nucleotides are TGCAGCGTTGACTGGCGGGAGGGCCGGGAGACCCAGTACTTC.